This entry concerns a single T cell receptor beta chain. V lost 3 bases and J lost 5, with 17 bases in between. This CDR3 is built from 15 residues. Germline V CDR1 and CDR2: DFQATT, SNEGSKA (reference sequence). A second roughly 7 to 12 cycle PCR used barcoded and J-beta primers. One entry per CDR3 protein, called by TCRdb with MiXCR from the 5' RACE reads. The sample has about 970,000 distinct CDR3 sequences; just over 50% are singletons. This sample was taken from a study of blood T cells in healthy people across ages. Sequenced input: blood. The chain combines TRBV20-1 with TRBJ2-1; D call uncertain. This clonotype was obtained from a woman aged 55-69 years in good health. As DNA, the CDR3 is TGCAGTGCTAGCACTCTCTTTGACACCCACAATGAGCAGTTCTTC. Protein: CSASTLFDTHNEQFF.